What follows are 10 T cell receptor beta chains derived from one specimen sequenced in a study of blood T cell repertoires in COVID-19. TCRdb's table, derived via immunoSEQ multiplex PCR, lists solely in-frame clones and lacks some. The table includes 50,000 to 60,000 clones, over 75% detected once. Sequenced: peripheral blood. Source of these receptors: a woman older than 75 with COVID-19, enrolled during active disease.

The CDR3 nucleotides are TGCAGCGTTGAGGGGACAGGGGGCCACGAGCAGTACTTC. Its protein is CSVEGTGGHEQYF. The rearrangement links TRBV29-1 to TRBJ2-7; TRBD1 matches at 12 bases. V lost 3 bases to trimming and J lost 5 bases; unmatched junction nucleotides: 2. This CDR3 is 13 amino acids long. The germline V gene encodes CDR1 SQVTM and CDR2 ANQGSEA.

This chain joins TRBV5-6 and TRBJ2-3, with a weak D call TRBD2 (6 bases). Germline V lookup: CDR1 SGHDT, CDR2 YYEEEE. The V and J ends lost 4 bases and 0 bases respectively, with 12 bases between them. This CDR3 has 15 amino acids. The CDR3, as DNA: TGTGCCAGCAGCACTCCGGGACTCAGCACAGATACGCAGTATTTT. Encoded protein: CASSTPGLSTDTQYF.

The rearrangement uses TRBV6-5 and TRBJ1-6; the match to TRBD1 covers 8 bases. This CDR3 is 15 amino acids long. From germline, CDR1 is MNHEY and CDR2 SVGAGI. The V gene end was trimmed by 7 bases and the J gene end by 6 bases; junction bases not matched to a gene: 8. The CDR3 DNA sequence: TGTGCCAGCACCAGGGCAGGGGGCAGTAATTCACCCCTCCACTTT. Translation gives CASTRAGGSNSPLHF.

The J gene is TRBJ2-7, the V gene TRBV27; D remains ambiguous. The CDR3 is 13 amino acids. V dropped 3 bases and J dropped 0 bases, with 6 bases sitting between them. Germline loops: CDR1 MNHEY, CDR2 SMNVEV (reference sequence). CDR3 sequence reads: CASSLAVSYEQYF. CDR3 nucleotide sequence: TGTGCCAGCAGTTTGGCAGTCTCCTACGAGCAGTACTTC.

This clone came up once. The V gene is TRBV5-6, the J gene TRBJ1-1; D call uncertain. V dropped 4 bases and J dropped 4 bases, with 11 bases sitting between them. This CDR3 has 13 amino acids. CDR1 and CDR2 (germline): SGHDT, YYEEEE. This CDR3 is CASSEDVRTEAFF. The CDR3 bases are TGTGCCAGCAGCGAGGATGTGCGCACTGAAGCTTTCTTT.

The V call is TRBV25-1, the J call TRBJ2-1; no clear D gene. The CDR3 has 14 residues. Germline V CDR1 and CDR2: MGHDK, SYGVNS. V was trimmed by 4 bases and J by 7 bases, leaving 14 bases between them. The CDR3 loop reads CASSAGVERNEQFF. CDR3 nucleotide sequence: TGTGCCAGCAGTGCTGGTGTAGAGCGAAATGAGCAGTTCTTC.

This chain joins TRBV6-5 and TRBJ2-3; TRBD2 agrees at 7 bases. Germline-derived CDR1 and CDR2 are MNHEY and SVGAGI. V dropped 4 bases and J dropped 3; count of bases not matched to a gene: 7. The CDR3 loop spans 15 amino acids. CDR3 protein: CASSFGGGWTDTQYF. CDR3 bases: TGTGCCAGCAGTTTCGGGGGAGGGTGGACAGATACGCAGTATTTT.

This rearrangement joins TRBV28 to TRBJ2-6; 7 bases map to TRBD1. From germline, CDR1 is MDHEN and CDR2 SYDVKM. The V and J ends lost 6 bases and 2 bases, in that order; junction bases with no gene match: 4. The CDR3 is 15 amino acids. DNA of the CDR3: TGTGCCAGCAGGATGACAGGGACTGGGGCCAACGTCCTGACTTTC. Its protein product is CASRMTGTGANVLTF. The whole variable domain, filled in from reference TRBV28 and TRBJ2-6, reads DVKVTQSSRYLVKRTGEKVFLECVQDMDHENMFWYRQDPGLGLRLIYFSYDVKMKEKGDIPEGYSVSREKKERFSLILESASTNQTSMYLCASRMTGTGANVLTFGAGSRLTVL.

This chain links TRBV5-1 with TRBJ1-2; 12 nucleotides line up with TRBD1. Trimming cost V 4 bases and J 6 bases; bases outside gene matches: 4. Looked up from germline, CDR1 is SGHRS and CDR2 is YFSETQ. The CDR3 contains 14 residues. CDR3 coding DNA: TGCGCCAGCAGCACGGGACAGGGGGCTCATGGCTACACCTTC. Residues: CASSTGQGAHGYTF.

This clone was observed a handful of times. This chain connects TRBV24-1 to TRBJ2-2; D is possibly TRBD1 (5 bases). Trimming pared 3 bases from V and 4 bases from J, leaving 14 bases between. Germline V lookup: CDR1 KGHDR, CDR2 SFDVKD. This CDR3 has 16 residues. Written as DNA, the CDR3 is TGTGCCACCAGTGATGCCCACAGGTCGGCCACCGGGGAGCTGTTTTTT. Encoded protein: CATSDAHRSATGELFF.